This record concerns one T cell receptor (beta chain) sequence. The antigen is undetermined. Profiling relied on immunoSEQ multiplex PCR, and the TCRdb table lists in-frame clones only, not all of them. The sample has 90,000 to 130,000 clones, roughly 93% seen once. The entry originates in a study of T cell responses to AZD1222 COVID-19 vaccine. Findings and limits, study-wide: Sampling that yielded the repertoires occurred only after the peak T cell response. Among the donors, most were white British and more were female, and clonal diversity was possibly underestimated.

Investigators merged groups given second doses at roughly 4 or roughly 12 weeks. Here the sequenced sample was peripheral blood, taken 28 days after the second AZD1222 dose. The source is an adult who received the AZD1222 COVID-19 vaccine.

The CDR3 region is CASSLVMDNSGNTIYF. In DNA form, the CDR3 reads TGTGCCAGCAGCTTAGTGATGGACAACTCTGGAAACACCATATATTTT. V gene TRBV7-9 combines with J gene TRBJ1-3, with a weak D call TRBD1 (5 bases). CDR3 length: 16 amino acids. Germline V gene data show CDR1 as SEHNR and CDR2 as FQNEAQ (reference sequence). Trimming took off 1 base at V and 0 bases at J, with 10 bases between the two ends.